This TCR beta chain was recorded in a study of cytomegalovirus exposure and HLA in healthy donors. Trimming removed 5 bases at V and 0 bases at J, with 10 bases between. CDR3 length: 14 residues. Germline values: CDR1 SEHNR, CDR2 FQNEAQ (reference sequence). 13 Jbeta primers and 60 Vbeta primers were used for the PCR. Assay: immunoSEQ multiplex PCR; the TCRdb copy retains only in-frame clones and omits some. This sample's table has tens of thousands of clones. The sample was PBMCs. The chain is built from TRBV7-9 and TRBJ1-1, with TRBD1 as a possible D gene (6 bases). The source is a woman aged 50 to 65 in good health and CMV-seropositive. The CDR3 DNA sequence: TGTGCCAGCAGCGACGACAGGTTGAACACTGAAGCTTTCTTT. It yields the protein CASSDDRLNTEAFF. Complete variable domain (other parts from reference TRBV7-9 and TRBJ1-1): DTGVSQNPRHKITKRGQNVTFRCDPISEHNRLYWYRQTLGQGPEFLTYFQNEAQLEKSRLLSDRFSAERPKGSFSTLEIQRTEQGDSAMYLCASSDDRLNTEAFFGQGTRLTVV.